The following is a T cell receptor (beta chain) sequence with its context. Its antigen is as yet unknown. The entry originates in a study of shared clonotypes between healthy human individuals. V gave up 3 bases and J gave up 3 bases, with 10 bases separating them. Germline CDR1 reads SGHDT; CDR2 reads YYEEEE. There are 13 residues in the CDR3. Study-wide findings and caveats: Among four donors, approximately 5% of naive CD4 clonotypes were found in common.

Each subset's genomic DNA was split evenly across several immunoSEQ plates. Assay: immunoSEQ multiplex PCR; the TCRdb copy retains only in-frame clones and omits some. Found here are 2.5 million or so clones, more than 90% of them singletons; the top ten hold 0.13% to 0.15%. J is TRBJ2-7 and V is TRBV5-6; D not resolved. This receptor was obtained from a man aged 18-30 years in good health. The sequenced sample was naive CD4+ T cells sorted from blood. Regarding subset: CD45RA+ positively selected. Here the CDR3 DNA reads TGTGCCAGCAGCTCTGACTCGATCTACGAGCAGTACTTC. It codes for CASSSDSIYEQYF.